Listed below are T cell receptor beta chains from one sample, sequenced in a study of T cells after yellow fever vaccination. TCRdb analysed the 5' RACE reads with MiXCR anew, one entry per CDR3 protein. Among over 250,000 distinct CDR3 sequences listed, 4.1% were seen once. The sample here was PBMCs, taken 5 days after the yellow fever booster vaccination. The source of these receptors is a man aged 18 to 30 who received the YFV17D yellow fever vaccine. Both conserved end residues are part of each CDR3. A D gene is named only where the DNA matches it firmly. A row's size may be missing; if present it is once, few, many or a size class.

TRBJ2-5	.	few	TRBV12-3/TRBV12-4	CASSQSLGETQYF	TGTGCCAGCAGCCAGTCCTTAGGAGAGACCCAGTACTTC
TRBJ2-3	.	many	TRBV20-1	CSYPGFGTDTQYF	TGCAGTTATCCTGGTTTTGGCACAGATACGCAGTATTTT
TRBJ2-3	TRBD2	many	TRBV5-1	CASSRWTSVTDTQYF	TGCGCCAGCAGCAGATGGACTAGTGTCACAGATACGCAGTATTTT
TRBJ2-2	TRBD2	many	TRBV15	CATSRDFGGSGGPANTGELFF	TGTGCCACCAGCAGAGATTTTGGGGGTAGCGGGGGACCCGCGAACACCGGGGAGCTGTTTTTT
TRBJ1-1	.	.	TRBV20-1	CSVSTPTEAFF	TGCAGTGTCTCGACCCCTACTGAAGCTTTCTTT
TRBJ2-2	TRBD1	many	TRBV30	CAWGTGGYTGELFF	TGTGCCTGGGGGACAGGGGGCTATACCGGGGAGCTGTTTTTT
TRBJ2-6	.	.	TRBV4-3	CASSQDPPRSGANVLTF	TGCGCCAGCAGCCAAGACCCCCCCAGGTCTGGGGCCAACGTCCTGACTTTC
TRBJ1-1	.	.	TRBV27	CASRGMGIGNTEAFF	TGTGCCAGCAGGGGTATGGGGATCGGTAACACTGAAGCTTTCTTT
TRBJ2-1	TRBD2	few	TRBV7-9	CASSKLLAGRNNEQFF	TGTGCCAGCAGCAAGCTGTTAGCGGGGCGTAACAATGAGCAGTTCTTC
TRBJ2-5	TRBD2	many	TRBV7-9	CASSQPIQGGETQYF	TGTGCCAGCAGCCAGCCAATCCAGGGAGGGGAGACCCAGTACTTC
TRBJ2-5	.	.	TRBV5-1	CASSLGVAMDQETQYF	TGCGCCAGCAGCTTGGGAGTAGCTATGGACCAAGAGACCCAGTACTTC
TRBJ2-7	.	few	TRBV10-2	CATRVGYEQYF	TGCGCCACCCGGGTCGGCTACGAGCAGTACTTC
TRBJ1-1	TRBD1	few	TRBV15	CATSMGQGFGTEAFF	TGTGCCACCAGCATGGGACAGGGGTTCGGGACTGAAGCTTTCTTT
TRBJ2-7	.	.	TRBV18	CASSPSGVGEQYF	TGTGCCAGCTCACCATCGGGGGTGGGGGAGCAGTACTTC
TRBJ1-1	.	.	TRBV6-5	CASSYSSNLIMNTEAFF	TGTGCCAGCAGTTACTCGTCCAATTTGATAATGAACACTGAAGCTTTCTTT
TRBJ2-5	.	.	TRBV20-1	CSARSKLASETQYF	TGCAGTGCTAGATCAAAACTAGCATCGGAGACCCAGTACTTC
TRBJ2-2	TRBD1	few	TRBV19	CASSTWTGTGELFF	TGTGCCAGTAGTACGTGGACAGGGACCGGGGAGCTGTTTTTT
TRBJ2-3	TRBD1	few	TRBV19	CASNDRGTDTQYF	TGTGCCAGTAACGACAGGGGAACAGATACGCAGTATTTT
TRBJ1-6	.	.	TRBV4-3	CASSQDGQLGSPLHF	TGCGCCAGCAGCCAAGATGGTCAGTTAGGCTCACCCCTCCACTTT
TRBJ1-6	.	few	TRBV6-5	CASSKGVVDSPLHF	TGTGCCAGCAGTAAGGGAGTCGTAGATTCACCCCTCCACTTT
TRBJ2-1	.	many	TRBV25-1	CASSENSYNEQFF	TGTGCCAGCAGCGAGAACTCCTACAATGAGCAGTTCTTC
TRBJ1-1	TRBD1	few	TRBV12-3/TRBV12-4	CASTTDRASPEAFF	TGTGCCAGCACCACGGACAGGGCGAGTCCTGAAGCTTTCTTT
TRBJ2-3	.	few	TRBV19	CASSIRNLFQSTDTQYF	TGTGCCAGTAGTATCCGGAATCTGTTTCAGAGCACAGATACGCAGTATTTT
TRBJ1-1	.	.	TRBV7-3	CASSRRTDTEAFF	TGTGCCAGCAGCCGCCGGACAGACACTGAAGCTTTCTTT
TRBJ2-7	.	.	TRBV15	CATSRERDSPYEQYF	TGTGCCACCAGCAGAGAGCGGGACAGTCCCTACGAGCAGTACTTC
TRBJ1-2	TRBD1	.	TRBV7-2	CASSDPGTAIYGYTF	TGTGCCAGCAGCGACCCTGGGACAGCAATTTATGGCTACACCTTC
TRBJ2-6	.	many	TRBV5-1	CASSSPGPPVDRANVLTF	TGCGCCAGCAGCTCCCCAGGCCCGCCGGTTGACAGGGCCAACGTCCTGACTTTC
TRBJ2-7	.	.	TRBV7-9	CASSSILDGSYEQYF	TGTGCCAGCAGCTCCATCCTTGACGGGTCGTACGAGCAGTACTTC
TRBJ1-5	.	few	TRBV6-5	CASSYTYSNQPQHF	TGTGCCAGCAGTTATACTTATAGCAATCAGCCCCAGCATTTT
TRBJ2-7	TRBD2	few	TRBV5-4	CASSSESGAYEQYF	TGTGCCAGCAGCTCAGAAAGCGGGGCCTACGAGCAGTACTTC
TRBJ2-3	TRBD2	.	TRBV18	CASSPPSSGGRTDTQYF	TGTGCCAGCTCACCACCGTCTAGCGGGGGAAGAACAGATACGCAGTATTTT
TRBJ2-1	TRBD1	few	TRBV15	CATSRGRDRAVNEQFF	TGTGCCACCAGCAGAGGAAGGGACAGGGCTGTCAATGAGCAGTTCTTC
TRBJ2-1	.	many	TRBV5-8	CASSLGIRISGEQFF	TGTGCCAGCAGCTTGGGGATCAGAATCTCTGGTGAGCAGTTCTTC
TRBJ1-1	.	few	TRBV29-1	CSVAQGMDTEAFF	TGCAGCGTTGCACAGGGAATGGACACTGAAGCTTTCTTT
TRBJ1-5	TRBD1	.	TRBV6-2/TRBV6-3	CASSYVGQNQPQHF	TGTGCCAGCAGTTACGTGGGACAGAATCAGCCCCAGCATTTT
TRBJ1-1	.	few	TRBV12-3/TRBV12-4	CASSPPAPRGAFF	TGTGCCAGCAGCCCGCCCGCCCCTCGGGGAGCTTTCTTT
TRBJ1-6	TRBD1	few	TRBV6-5	CASSYQGADSPLHF	TGTGCCAGCAGTTATCAGGGGGCGGATTCACCCCTCCACTTT
TRBJ2-1	.	few	TRBV10-3	CAISDLTTRGRNEQFF	TGTGCCATCAGTGACCTAACGACAAGGGGCCGTAATGAGCAGTTCTTC
TRBJ2-7	.	.	TRBV7-2	CASSLGPRRGYEQYF	TGTGCCAGCAGCTTAGGTCCCAGGAGGGGCTACGAGCAGTACTTC
TRBJ2-2	.	.	TRBV10-3	CAISGQKDTGELFF	TGTGCCATCAGTGGACAGAAGGACACCGGGGAGCTGTTTTTT
TRBJ1-2	.	few	TRBV20-1	CSARDGNKTYYGYTF	TGCAGTGCTAGAGATGGAAACAAAACCTACTATGGCTACACCTTC
TRBJ2-4	.	.	TRBV28	CASSPSPQSILAKNIQYF	TGTGCCAGCAGTCCGTCGCCACAAAGTATCCTAGCCAAAAACATTCAGTACTTC
TRBJ2-1	.	.	TRBV28	CASSPQGGFYNEQFF	TGTGCCAGCAGTCCTCAGGGGGGGTTCTACAATGAGCAGTTCTTC
TRBJ2-2	.	few	TRBV4-2	CASSQDPQRTRWELFF	TGTGCCAGCAGCCAAGATCCACAGAGGACCCGTTGGGAGCTGTTTTTT
TRBJ2-5	TRBD2	few	TRBV4-3	CASSQGSGGGQETQYF	TGCGCCAGCAGCCAAGGCTCCGGGGGGGGGCAAGAGACCCAGTACTTC
TRBJ2-3	.	.	TRBV28	CASRGRGPDTQYF	TGTGCCAGCAGGGGCCGGGGTCCAGATACGCAGTATTTT
TRBJ2-3	TRBD2	.	TRBV25-1	CASSDGLAGGADTQYF	TGTGCCAGCAGTGACGGGCTAGCGGGGGGCGCAGATACGCAGTATTTT
TRBJ2-5	.	.	TRBV7-2	CASSLRYFGETQYF	TGTGCCAGCAGCCTTAGATACTTCGGAGAGACCCAGTACTTC
TRBJ1-1	TRBD1	.	TRBV9	CASSDNRDRHTLNTEAFF	TGTGCCAGCAGCGACAACCGGGACAGACACACCCTGAACACTGAAGCTTTCTTT
TRBJ2-2	.	few	TRBV20-1	CSASKGHTNTGELFF	TGCAGTGCTAGTAAAGGGCATACGAACACCGGGGAGCTGTTTTTT
TRBJ2-2	.	many	TRBV5-5	CASSLSYTGELFF	TGTGCCAGCAGCCTTAGTTACACCGGGGAGCTGTTTTTT
TRBJ2-2	TRBD1	many	TRBV5-5	CASLLIRTGGTGELFF	TGTGCCAGCCTGCTCATAAGGACAGGGGGGACCGGGGAGCTGTTTTTT